Shown below are 25 T cell receptor beta chains from a single sample sequenced in a study of cytomegalovirus exposure and HLA in healthy donors. Clones were read by immunoSEQ multiplex PCR, and TCRdb kept only the in-frame ones, dropping some. The data contain about 160,000 clones, around four fifths of them seen just once; the ten biggest clones take up around 2.4%. The specimen was PBMCs. These receptor sequences come from a man aged 25 to 45 in good health and CMV-seropositive.

The gene calls are TRBV4-1 and TRBJ1-4, with TRBD1 matching 8 bases. V trimming: 6 bases; J trimming: 4 bases; junction bases outside the gene matches: 10. CDR1 and CDR2 (germline): MGHRA, YSYEKL. This CDR3 region has 16 residues. CDR3 sequence: CASSRYPGQGNEKLFF. CDR3 DNA sequence: TGCGCCAGCAGTCGATACCCCGGACAGGGTAATGAAAAACTGTTTTTT.

This clone has just one count. The chain joins TRBV2 to TRBJ1-1; D unclear. This CDR3 is 15 amino acids long. V gave up 1 base and J gave up 0 bases, with 9 bases separating them. CDR1 is SNHLY and CDR2 is FYNNEI in the germline V gene. The CDR3 here is CASSEGRFMNTEAFF. The DNA for the CDR3 is TGTGCCAGCAGTGAAGGCAGGTTCATGAACACTGAAGCTTTCTTT.

J is TRBJ2-6 and V is TRBV7-2; D is uncertain. There are 14 residues in the CDR3. Germline assignment: CDR1 SGHTA and CDR2 FQGNSA. Trimming took off 5 bases at V and 0 bases at J, with 5 bases between the two ends. The CDR3 spells CASSRSSGANVLTF. CDR3 DNA sequence: TGTGCCAGCAGCCGGAGCTCTGGGGCCAACGTCCTGACTTTC. The full variable domain, completed using reference TRBV7-2 and TRBJ2-6, is GAGVSQSPSNKVTEKGKDVELRCDPISGHTALYWYRQSLGQGLEFLIYFQGNSAPDKSGLPSDRFSAERTGGSVSTLTIQRTQQEDSAVYLCASSRSSGANVLTFGAGSRLTVL.

The chain combines TRBV10-3 with TRBJ2-2; D is possibly TRBD2 (6 bases). Germline loops: CDR1 ENHRY, CDR2 SYGVKD. The CDR3 runs 16 residues. Deletions cut 7 bases from V and 4 bases from J, with 19 bases between. The CDR3 coding sequence is TGTGCCATCAAGAAGGGTCTAGCGCTGGGCACCGGGGAGCTGTTTTTT. This encodes CAIKKGLALGTGELFF.

The rearrangement links TRBV7-9 to TRBJ1-5, with 9 positions matching TRBD1. Germline lookup yields CDR1 SEHNR and CDR2 FQNEAQ (reference sequence). With V trimmed by 2 bases and J by 5 bases, 7 bases remained unmatched. The CDR3 extends over 16 amino acids. The CDR3 nucleotides read TGTGCCAGCAGCTTATTAGGGACAGGGATATATCAGCCCCAGCATTTT. Amino acids: CASSLLGTGIYQPQHF.

The chain couples TRBV19 to TRBJ2-6; D gene ambiguous. The germline V gene has CDR1 LNHDA and CDR2 SQIVND (reference sequence). V was trimmed by 5 bases and J by 1 base, leaving 3 bases between them. The CDR3 length is 13 residues. CDR3 nucleotide sequence: TGTGCCAGTAGTGAGTCTGGGGCCAACGTCCTGACTTTC. It encodes CASSESGANVLTF.

The CDR3, as DNA: TGTGCCAGCAGCCCGGGGGGGCCGGATACGCAGTATTTT. It encodes CASSPGGPDTQYF. The genes are TRBV7-6 and TRBJ2-3, with 8 nucleotides matching TRBD2. The CDR3 has 13 residues. Germline values: CDR1 SGHVS, CDR2 FNYEAQ. V dropped 5 bases and J dropped 6; count of bases not matched to a gene: 4.

The chain recombines TRBV5-4 with TRBJ2-2, with 10 bases fitting TRBD1. The CDR3 is 15 residues long. In germline, CDR1 is SGHNT, CDR2 YYREEE (reference sequence). V lost 2 bases to trimming and J lost 6 bases; unmatched junction nucleotides: 4. The CDR3 protein is CASSFWDRGAGELFF. Written as DNA, the CDR3 is TGTGCCAGCAGCTTTTGGGACAGGGGAGCCGGGGAGCTGTTTTTT. Full variable domain (missing parts from reference TRBV5-4 and TRBJ2-2): ETGVTQSPTHLIKTRGQQVTLRCSSQSGHNTVSWYQQALGQGPQFIFQYYREEENGRGNFPPRFSGLQFPNYSSELNVNALELDDSALYLCASSFWDRGAGELFFGEGSRLTVL.

J is TRBJ2-2 and V is TRBV7-6; 13 positions match TRBD2. The CDR3 loop spans 18 amino acids. J gave up 4 bases and V 3 bases, and 8 bases lay outside the gene matches. Germline V gene lookup returns CDR1 SGHVS and CDR2 FNYEAQ. The CDR3 region has the DNA TGTGCCAGCAGCTTTCGACTAGCGGGGGGCGGGGGCACCGGGGAGCTGTTTTTT. Translating gives CASSFRLAGGGGTGELFF. Supplemented by reference TRBV7-6 and TRBJ2-2, the full variable domain reads GAGVSQSPRYKVTKRGQDVALRCDPISGHVSLYWYRQALGQGPEFLTYFNYEAQQDKSGLPNDRFSAERPEGSISTLTIQRTEQRDSAMYRCASSFRLAGGGGTGELFFGEGSRLTVL.

The V and J genes are TRBV6-6 and TRBJ2-5, with D possibly TRBD2 on 5 matching bases. V shed 6 bases and J shed 2 bases, with 16 bases lying between them. CDR1 and CDR2 from the germline V gene are MNHNY and SVGAGI (reference sequence). The CDR3 extends over 15 amino acids. CDR3 nucleotides: TGTGCCAGCAGCCCATCTACGGACTTTCAAGAGACCCAGTACTTC. Its translation: CASSPSTDFQETQYF.

The rearrangement links TRBV7-9 to TRBJ1-2; TRBD1 aligns across 8 bases. V trimming: 4 bases; J trimming: 6 bases; junction bases outside the gene matches: 13. Germline V CDR1 and CDR2: SEHNR, FQNEAQ (reference sequence). This CDR3 has 16 amino acids. Here the CDR3 reads CASSSVDRVNVDGYTF. Written as DNA, the CDR3 is TGTGCCAGCAGCTCCGTGGACAGGGTCAATGTGGATGGCTACACCTTC.

The rearrangement joins TRBV5-1 to TRBJ2-1; 12 bases are a match to TRBD2. The V gene end was trimmed by 4 bases and the J gene end by 6 bases; junction bases not matched to a gene: 8. This CDR3 spans 16 amino acids. Germline loops: CDR1 SGHRS, CDR2 YFSETQ. The CDR3 DNA reads as TGCGCCAGCAGCCCACGGACTAGCGGGGTCTTCAATGAGCAGTTCTTC. Amino acid sequence: CASSPRTSGVFNEQFF.

This clone occurred once. V is TRBV7-2 and J is TRBJ1-1; TRBD1 agrees at 9 bases. Germline trimming cut 5 bases from V and 0 bases from J; bases unmatched to any gene: 10. CDR3 length: 17 residues. CDR1 and CDR2 (germline): SGHTA, FQGNSA. The CDR3 DNA follows: TGTGCCAGCAGCCCCCAGGGACAGGGTATCTTGAACACTGAAGCTTTCTTT. It encodes CASSPQGQGILNTEAFF.

The CDR3 here is CASSYGTFYEQYF. In DNA form, the CDR3 reads TGTGCCAGCAGTTACGGGACATTTTACGAGCAGTACTTC. The chain recombines TRBV6-5 with TRBJ2-7, with D maybe TRBD1 (6 bases). CDR1 and CDR2 from the germline V gene are MNHEY and SVGAGI. CDR3 length: 13 residues. The V gene lost 2 bases and the J gene lost 4 bases, with 9 bases spanning the gap.

The chain employs TRBV19 and TRBJ2-7; TRBD1 agrees at 9 bases. The CDR3 is 13 amino acids. In germline, CDR1 is LNHDA, CDR2 SQIVND (reference sequence). V shed 10 bases, J shed 1 base, and the junction held 5 bases outside the gene matches. Written as DNA, the CDR3 is TGTGCCACTGGACAGGGGTGGTCCTACGAGCAGTACTTC. This translates into CATGQGWSYEQYF.

This clone was detected once. V is TRBV5-5 and J is TRBJ1-1, with D perhaps matching TRBD1 (5 bases). The CDR3 consists of 14 residues. In germline, CDR1 is SGHKS, CDR2 YYEKEE (reference sequence). With 1 base removed from V and 4 bases from J, the gap between germline ends came to 11 bases. The CDR3 DNA sequence: TGTGCCAGCAGCTTGCAGGGTGGTGGCACTGAAGCTTTCTTT. This sequence encodes CASSLQGGGTEAFF. Using reference TRBV5-5 and TRBJ1-1 for the parts outside the CDR3, the full variable domain is DAGVTQSPTHLIKTRGQQVTLRCSPISGHKSVSWYQQVLGQGPQFIFQYYEKEERGRGNFPDRFSARQFPNYSSELNVNALLLGDSALYLCASSLQGGGTEAFFGQGTRLTVV.

This clone has only one observation. The chain has TRBV6-5 and TRBJ1-1; perhaps TRBD1 as D (6 bases). Germline CDR1 reads MNHEY; CDR2 reads SVGAGI. Trimming cost V 7 bases and J 1 base, with 13 bases left between them. The CDR3 length is 14 residues. CDR3 bases: TGTGCCAGCAATCTAAGACAGGAGAACACTGAAGCTTTCTTT. This translates into CASNLRQENTEAFF.

This clone was picked up one time. This chain connects TRBV6-1 to TRBJ2-3; TRBD1 is a possible D gene (5 bases). CDR3 size: 13 residues. Per germline, CDR1 MNHNS and CDR2 SASEGT. The V end was cut by 7 bases, the J end by 4 bases, with 12 bases between. The CDR3 coding sequence is TGTGCCAGCACCATCGACAGTGCAGATACGCAGTATTTT. Its protein is CASTIDSADTQYF.

This chain connects TRBV5-4 to TRBJ2-3, with TRBD2 matching 8 bases. V trimming: 4 bases; J trimming: 0 bases; junction bases outside the gene matches: 7. From germline, CDR1 is SGHNT and CDR2 YYREEE (reference sequence). This CDR3 spans 16 amino acids. The CDR3 region is CASSPGLVQSTDTQYF. CDR3 nucleotides: TGTGCCAGCAGCCCGGGACTAGTCCAAAGCACAGATACGCAGTATTTT.

This clone appeared a single time. The chain is built from TRBV5-6 and TRBJ2-2, with 10 bases aligning to TRBD2. V lost 4 bases and J lost 3; bases outside the gene matches: 9. This CDR3 spans 17 amino acids. Per the germline V gene, CDR1 is SGHDT and CDR2 is YYEEEE. The CDR3, as DNA: TGTGCCAGCAGCCCGGCCCCCCTAGCGGGGGACACCGGGGAGCTGTTTTTT. Protein sequence: CASSPAPLAGDTGELFF.

The chain has TRBV4-3 and TRBJ1-5; 8 nucleotides align to TRBD1. V shed 0 bases and J 7 bases; nucleotides not matched to a gene: 5. The CDR3 is made up of 15 amino acids. The germline V gene encodes CDR1 LGHNA and CDR2 YSLEER. CDR3 sequence (DNA): TGCGCCAGCAGCCAAGATATTCAGGGGGCCCAGCCCCAGCATTTT. Amino acid sequence: CASSQDIQGAQPQHF.

The chain combines TRBV27 with TRBJ2-5, with D possibly TRBD2 on 6 matching bases. Germline V lookup: CDR1 MNHEY, CDR2 SMNVEV (reference sequence). The CDR3 is 15 amino acids. V shed 6 bases and J shed 7 bases, with 21 bases lying between them. Here the CDR3 reads CASRQLGLPGRTQYF. The CDR3 DNA sequence: TGTGCCAGCAGACAACTGGGACTGCCGGGGAGGACCCAGTACTTC.

The rearrangement uses TRBV6-5 and TRBJ2-2, with D possibly being TRBD1 (6 bases). Deletions cut 0 bases from V and 8 bases from J, with 13 bases between. The V gene's germline CDR1 is MNHEY and CDR2 SVGAGI. This CDR3 is 15 amino acids long. Here the CDR3 reads CASSYSGLGAGELFF. In DNA, the CDR3 is TGTGCCAGCAGTTACTCGGGTCTGGGGGCGGGGGAGCTGTTTTTT.

This sequence joins TRBV19 and TRBJ1-1, with 7 bases lining up with TRBD1. CDR3 size: 11 residues. V shed 6 bases and J 11 bases; nucleotides not matched to a gene: 6. Germline lookup yields CDR1 LNHDA and CDR2 SQIVND (reference sequence). This chain's CDR3 is CASRGTVVAFF. CDR3 in DNA: TGTGCCAGTAGGGGGACAGTCGTCGCTTTCTTT.

The chain joins TRBV27 to TRBJ1-1; D remains unclear. Looked up from germline, CDR1 is MNHEY and CDR2 is SMNVEV (reference sequence). Trimming left V 0 bases short and J 4 bases short, with 15 bases between. The CDR3 has 16 amino acids. CDR3 DNA: TGTGCCAGCAGTTTATCATTCTTGGAAACAGTCACTGAAGCTTTCTTT. Residues: CASSLSFLETVTEAFF.